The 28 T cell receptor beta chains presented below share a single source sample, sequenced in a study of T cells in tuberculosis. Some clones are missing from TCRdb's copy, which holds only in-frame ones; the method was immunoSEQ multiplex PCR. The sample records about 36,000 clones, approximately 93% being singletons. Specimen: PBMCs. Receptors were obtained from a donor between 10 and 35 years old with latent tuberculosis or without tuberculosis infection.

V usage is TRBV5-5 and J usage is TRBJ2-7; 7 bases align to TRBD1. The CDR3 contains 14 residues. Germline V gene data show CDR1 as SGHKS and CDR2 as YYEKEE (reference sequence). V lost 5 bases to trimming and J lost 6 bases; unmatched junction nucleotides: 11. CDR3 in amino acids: CASRLTTGAGEQYF. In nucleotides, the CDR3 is TGTGCCAGCAGACTAACTACAGGGGCAGGCGAGCAGTACTTC. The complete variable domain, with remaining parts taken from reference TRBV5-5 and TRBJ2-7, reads DAGVTQSPTHLIKTRGQQVTLRCSPISGHKSVSWYQQVLGQGPQFIFQYYEKEERGRGNFPDRFSARQFPNYSSELNVNALLLGDSALYLCASRLTTGAGEQYFGPGTRLTVT.

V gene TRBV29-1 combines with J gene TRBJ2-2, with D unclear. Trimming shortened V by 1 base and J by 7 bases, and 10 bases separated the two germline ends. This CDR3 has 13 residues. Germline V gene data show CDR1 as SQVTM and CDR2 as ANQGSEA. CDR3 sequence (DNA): TGCAGCGTTGAAGGCCAGGTTGGCGGGGAGCTGTTTTTT. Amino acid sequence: CSVEGQVGGELFF.

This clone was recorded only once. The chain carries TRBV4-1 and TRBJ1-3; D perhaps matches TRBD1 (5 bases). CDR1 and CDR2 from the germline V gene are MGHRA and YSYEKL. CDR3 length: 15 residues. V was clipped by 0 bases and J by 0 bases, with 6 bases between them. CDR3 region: CASSQDGHSGNTIYF. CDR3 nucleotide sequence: TGCGCCAGCAGCCAAGATGGACACTCTGGAAACACCATATATTTT.

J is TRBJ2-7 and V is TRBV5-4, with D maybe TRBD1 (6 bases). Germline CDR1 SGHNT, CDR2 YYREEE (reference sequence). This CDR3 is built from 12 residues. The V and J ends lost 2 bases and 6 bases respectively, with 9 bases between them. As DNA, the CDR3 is TGTGCCAGCAGCTTACAGGGACCCGAGCAGTACTTC. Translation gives CASSLQGPEQYF.

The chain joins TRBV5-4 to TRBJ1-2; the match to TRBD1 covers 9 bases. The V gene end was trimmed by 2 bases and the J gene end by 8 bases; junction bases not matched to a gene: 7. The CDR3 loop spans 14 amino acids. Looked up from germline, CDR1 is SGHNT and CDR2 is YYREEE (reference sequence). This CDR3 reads CASSFDSGTGGYTF. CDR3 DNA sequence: TGTGCCAGCAGCTTCGATTCCGGGACAGGGGGCTACACCTTC. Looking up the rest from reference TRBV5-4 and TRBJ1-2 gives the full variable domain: ETGVTQSPTHLIKTRGQQVTLRCSSQSGHNTVSWYQQALGQGPQFIFQYYREEENGRGNFPPRFSGLQFPNYSSELNVNALELDDSALYLCASSFDSGTGGYTFGSGTRLTVV.

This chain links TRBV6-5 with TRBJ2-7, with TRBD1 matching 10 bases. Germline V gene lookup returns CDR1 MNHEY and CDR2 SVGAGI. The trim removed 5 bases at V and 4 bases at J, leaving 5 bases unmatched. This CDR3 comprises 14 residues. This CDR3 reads CASSRDRGGYEQYF. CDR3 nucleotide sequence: TGTGCCAGCAGTCGGGACAGGGGTGGTTACGAGCAGTACTTC.

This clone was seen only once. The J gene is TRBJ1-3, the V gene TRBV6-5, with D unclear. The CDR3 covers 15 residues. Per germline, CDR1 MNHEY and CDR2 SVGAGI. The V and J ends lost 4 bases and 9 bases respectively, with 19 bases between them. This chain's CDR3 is CASSSPSTPVRTIYF. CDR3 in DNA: TGTGCCAGCAGTTCACCTTCGACACCCGTCCGCACCATATATTTT.

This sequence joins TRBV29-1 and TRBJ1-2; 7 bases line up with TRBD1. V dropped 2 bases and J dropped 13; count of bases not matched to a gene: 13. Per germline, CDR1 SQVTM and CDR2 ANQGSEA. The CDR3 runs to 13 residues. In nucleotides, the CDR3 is TGCAGCGTTGAAATAACCGGGACAGAGTTTTGCACCTTC. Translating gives CSVEITGTEFCTF.

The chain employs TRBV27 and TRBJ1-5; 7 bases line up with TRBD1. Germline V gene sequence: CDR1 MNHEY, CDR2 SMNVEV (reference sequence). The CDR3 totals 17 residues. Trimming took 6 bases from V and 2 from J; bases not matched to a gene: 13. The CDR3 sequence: CASSPIATGIGNQPQHF. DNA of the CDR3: TGTGCCAGCAGCCCCATAGCGACAGGGATAGGCAATCAGCCCCAGCATTTT.

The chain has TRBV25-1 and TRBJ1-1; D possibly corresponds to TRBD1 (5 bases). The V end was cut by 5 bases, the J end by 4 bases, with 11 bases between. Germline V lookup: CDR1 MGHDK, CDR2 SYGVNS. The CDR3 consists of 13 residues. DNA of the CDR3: TGTGCCAGCAGTCCCAGGGCAGGCACTGAAGCTTTCTTT. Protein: CASSPRAGTEAFF. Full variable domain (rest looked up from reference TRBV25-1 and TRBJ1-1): EADIYQTPRYLVIGTGKKITLECSQTMGHDKMYWYQQDPGMELHLIHYSYGVNSTEKGDLSSESTVSRIRTEHFPLTLESARPSHTSQYLCASSPRAGTEAFFGQGTRLTVV.

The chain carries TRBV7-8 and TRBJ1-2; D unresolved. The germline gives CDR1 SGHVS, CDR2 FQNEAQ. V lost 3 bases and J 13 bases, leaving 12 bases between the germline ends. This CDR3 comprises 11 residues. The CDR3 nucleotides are TGTGCCAGCAGCTTCAGGACTACCCCCACCTTC. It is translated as CASSFRTTPTF.

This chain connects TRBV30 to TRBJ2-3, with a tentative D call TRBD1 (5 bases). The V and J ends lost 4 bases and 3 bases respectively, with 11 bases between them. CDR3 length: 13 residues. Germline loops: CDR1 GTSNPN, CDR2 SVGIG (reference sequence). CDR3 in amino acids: CAWNLRQTDTQYF. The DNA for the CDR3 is TGTGCCTGGAACCTGAGACAGACAGATACGCAGTATTTT. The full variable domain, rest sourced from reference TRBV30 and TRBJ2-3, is SQTIHQWPATLVQPVGSPLSLECTVEGTSNPNLYWYRQAAGRGLQLLFYSVGIGQISSEVPQNLSASRPQDRQFILSSKKLLLSDSGFYLCAWNLRQTDTQYFGPGTRLTVL.

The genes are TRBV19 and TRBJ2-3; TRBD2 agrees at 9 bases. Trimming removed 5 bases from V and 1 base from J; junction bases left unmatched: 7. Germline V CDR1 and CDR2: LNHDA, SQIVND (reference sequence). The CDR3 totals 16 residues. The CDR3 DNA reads TGTGCCAGTAGTCTCCGGGTAGCGGGGGGCACAGATACGCAGTATTTT. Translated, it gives CASSLRVAGGTDTQYF.

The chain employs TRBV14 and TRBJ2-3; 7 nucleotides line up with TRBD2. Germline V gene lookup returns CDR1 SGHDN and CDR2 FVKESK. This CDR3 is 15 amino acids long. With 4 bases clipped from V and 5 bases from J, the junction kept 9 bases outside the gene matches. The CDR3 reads CASSPLDGEGDTQYF. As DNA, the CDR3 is TGTGCCAGCAGCCCCCTGGACGGGGAGGGAGATACGCAGTATTTT.

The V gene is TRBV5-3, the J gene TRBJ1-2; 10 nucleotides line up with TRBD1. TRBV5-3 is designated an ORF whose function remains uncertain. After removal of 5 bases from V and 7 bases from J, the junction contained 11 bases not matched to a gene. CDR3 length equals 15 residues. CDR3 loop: CARRRFATGGGGYTF. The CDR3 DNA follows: TGTGCCAGAAGACGATTCGCGACAGGGGGCGGTGGCTACACCTTC.

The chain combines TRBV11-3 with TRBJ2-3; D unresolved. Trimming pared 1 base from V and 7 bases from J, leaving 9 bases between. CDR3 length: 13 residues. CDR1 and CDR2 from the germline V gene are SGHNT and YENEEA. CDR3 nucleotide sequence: TGTGCCAGCAGCTTAGGTCAGATTAATACGCAGTATTTT. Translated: CASSLGQINTQYF.

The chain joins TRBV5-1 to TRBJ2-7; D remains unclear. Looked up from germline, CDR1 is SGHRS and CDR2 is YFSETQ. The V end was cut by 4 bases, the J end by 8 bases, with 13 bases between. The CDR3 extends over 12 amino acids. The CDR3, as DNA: TGCGCCAGCAGCGGCGCGGTATCCCAGCAGTACTTC. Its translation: CASSGAVSQQYF.

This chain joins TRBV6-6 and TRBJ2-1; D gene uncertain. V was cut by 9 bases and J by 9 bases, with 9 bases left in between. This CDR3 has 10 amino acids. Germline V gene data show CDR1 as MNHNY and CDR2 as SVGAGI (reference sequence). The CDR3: CASRSTEQFF. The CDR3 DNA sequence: TGTGCCAGTCGGAGTACTGAGCAGTTCTTC.

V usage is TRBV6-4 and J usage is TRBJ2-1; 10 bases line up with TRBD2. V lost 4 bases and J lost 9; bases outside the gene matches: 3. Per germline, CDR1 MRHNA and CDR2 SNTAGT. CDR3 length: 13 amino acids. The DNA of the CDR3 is TGTGCCAGCAGTGGGGAGCGGGGGGGTGAGCAGTTCTTC. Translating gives CASSGERGGEQFF.

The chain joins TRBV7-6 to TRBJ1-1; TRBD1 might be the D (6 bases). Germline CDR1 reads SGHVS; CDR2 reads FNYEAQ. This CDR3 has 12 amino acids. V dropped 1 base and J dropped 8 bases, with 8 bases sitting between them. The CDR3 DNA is TGTGCCAGCAGCTTAGAGGGGGGGGAAGCTTTCTTT. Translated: CASSLEGGEAFF.

CDR3 protein: CASSLRTSGVVTQYF. The CDR3 nucleotides are TGTGCCAGCAGCTTGAGGACTAGCGGGGTTGTTACGCAGTATTTT. The chain is built from TRBV5-6 and TRBJ2-3; the match to TRBD2 covers 12 bases. V shed 1 base and J 8 bases; nucleotides not matched to a gene: 5. This CDR3 has 15 residues. In germline, CDR1 is SGHDT, CDR2 YYEEEE. Full variable domain (rest looked up from reference TRBV5-6 and TRBJ2-3): DAGVTQSPTHLIKTRGQQVTLRCSPKSGHDTVSWYQQALGQGPQFIFQYYEEEERQRGNFPDRFSGHQFPNYSSELNVNALLLGDSALYLCASSLRTSGVVTQYFGPGTRLTVL.

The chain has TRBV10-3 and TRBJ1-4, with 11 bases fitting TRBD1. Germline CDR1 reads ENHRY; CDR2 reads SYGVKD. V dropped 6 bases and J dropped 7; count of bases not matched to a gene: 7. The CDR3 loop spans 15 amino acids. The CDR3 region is CAIRDPGTGGEKLFF. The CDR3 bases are TGTGCCATCAGGGATCCCGGGACAGGGGGTGAAAAACTGTTTTTT.

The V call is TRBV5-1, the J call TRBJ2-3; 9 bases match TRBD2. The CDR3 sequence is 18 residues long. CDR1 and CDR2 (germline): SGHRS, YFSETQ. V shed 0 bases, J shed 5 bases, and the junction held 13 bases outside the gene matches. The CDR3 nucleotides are TGCGCCAGCAGCTTGGCTTTAAGCAGGCGGGGGGGCAAAGATACGCAGTATTTT. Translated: CASSLALSRRGGKDTQYF.

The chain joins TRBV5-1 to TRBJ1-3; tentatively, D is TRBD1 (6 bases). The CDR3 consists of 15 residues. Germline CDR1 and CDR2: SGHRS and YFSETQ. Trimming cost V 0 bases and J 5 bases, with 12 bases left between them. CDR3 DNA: TGCGCCAGCAGCTTGGTGTCGGGGACAAGAAACACCATATATTTT. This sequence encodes CASSLVSGTRNTIYF.

CDR3 nucleotides: TGTGCCAGCAGCCCCGTCCTTCTGAACACTGAAGCTTTCTTT. The encoded protein is CASSPVLLNTEAFF. The genes are TRBV5-6 and TRBJ1-1; no clear D. The CDR3 is made up of 14 amino acids. Trimming took off 4 bases at V and 0 bases at J, with 10 bases between the two ends. Germline CDR1 and CDR2: SGHDT and YYEEEE.

The CDR3 sequence is CASSVTRNNEQFF. In nucleotides, the CDR3 is TGTGCCAGCAGCGTAACTAGGAACAATGAGCAGTTCTTC. The chain carries TRBV9 and TRBJ2-1; perhaps TRBD2 as D (5 bases). V was clipped by 1 base and J by 5 bases, with 7 bases between them. CDR3 length equals 13 residues. Germline V gene sequence: CDR1 SGDLS, CDR2 YYNGEE. Combining the CDR3 with reference TRBV9 and TRBJ2-1 gives the whole variable domain DSGVTQTPKHLITATGQRVTLRCSPRSGDLSVYWYQQSLDQGLQFLIQYYNGEERAKGNILERFSAQQFPDLHSELNLSSLELGDSALYFCASSVTRNNEQFFGPGTRLTVL.

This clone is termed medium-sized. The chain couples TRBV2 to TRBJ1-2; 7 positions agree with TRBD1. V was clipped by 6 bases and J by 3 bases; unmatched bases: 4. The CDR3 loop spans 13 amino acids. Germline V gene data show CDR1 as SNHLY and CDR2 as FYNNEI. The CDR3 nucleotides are TGTGCCAGCAGGGGACAGTCTTACTATGGCTACACCTTC. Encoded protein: CASRGQSYYGYTF.

DNA for the CDR3: TGTGCCAGCAGTTCTCTCAGGGGGTACGAGCAGTACTTC. It yields the protein CASSSLRGYEQYF. This sequence joins TRBV25-1 and TRBJ2-7; 7 bases match TRBD1. V was clipped by 5 bases and J by 4 bases; unmatched bases: 5. The length of the CDR3 is 13 residues. Germline CDR1 reads MGHDK; CDR2 reads SYGVNS.